This T cell receptor beta chain was captured in a study of control samples from healthy donors and cancer patients. This table comes from immunoSEQ multiplex PCR, and its TCRdb copy is limited to in-frame clones, with some not included. The data contain under 70,000 clones, approximately 86% of them seen just once; the ten biggest clones take up over 12%. This CDR3 contains 15 residues. CDR1 and CDR2 (germline): KGHSH, LQKENI. The junction had 8 bases not matched to a gene; V was cut back by 2 bases and J by 7 bases. The chain employs TRBV18 and TRBJ1-5; 7 bases map to TRBD1. This TCR derives from a man aged 55 to 70 with head and neck cancer. The sequencing sample was made of PBMCs. Here the CDR3 reads CASSPERGPGQPQHF. CDR3 coding DNA: TGTGCCAGCTCACCAGAAAGGGGGCCTGGGCAGCCCCAGCATTTT. The complete variable domain, with remaining parts taken from reference TRBV18 and TRBJ1-5, reads NAGVMQNPRHLVRRRGQEARLRCSPMKGHSHVYWYRQLPEEGLKFMVYLQKENIIDESGMPKERFSAEFPKEGPSILRIQQVVRGDSAAYFCASSPERGPGQPQHFGDGTRLSIL.